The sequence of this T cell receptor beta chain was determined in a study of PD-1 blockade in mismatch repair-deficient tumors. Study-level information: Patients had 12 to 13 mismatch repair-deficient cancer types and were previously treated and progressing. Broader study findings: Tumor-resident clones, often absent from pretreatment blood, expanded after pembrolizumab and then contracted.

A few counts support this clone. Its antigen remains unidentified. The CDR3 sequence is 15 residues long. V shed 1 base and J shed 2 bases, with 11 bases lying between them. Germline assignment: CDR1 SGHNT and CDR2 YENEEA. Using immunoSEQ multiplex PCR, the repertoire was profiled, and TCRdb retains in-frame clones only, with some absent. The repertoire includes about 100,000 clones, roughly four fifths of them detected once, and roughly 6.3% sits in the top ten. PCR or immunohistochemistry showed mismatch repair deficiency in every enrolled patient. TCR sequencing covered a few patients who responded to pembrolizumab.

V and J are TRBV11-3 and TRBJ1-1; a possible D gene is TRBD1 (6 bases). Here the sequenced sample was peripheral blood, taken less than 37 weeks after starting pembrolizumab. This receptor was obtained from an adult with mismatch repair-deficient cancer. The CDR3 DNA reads TGTGCCAGCAGCTTAGGGACAGCAATAAACACTGAAGCTTTCTTT. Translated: CASSLGTAINTEAFF. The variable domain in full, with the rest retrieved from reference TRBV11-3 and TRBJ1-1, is EAGVVQSPRYKIIEKKQPVAFWCNPISGHNTLYWYLQNLGQGPELLIRYENEEAVDDSQLPKDRFSAERLKGVDSTLKIQPAELGDSAVYLCASSLGTAINTEAFFGQGTRLTVV.